This T cell receptor (beta chain) is from a study of cytomegalovirus exposure and HLA in healthy donors (dated by TCRdb to about 2017). Background for the entire study: In an earlier analysis of 587 of the donors, approximately 260 Gb of sequence data and 90 million to 130 million unique TCR beta sequences from 180 million or so T cells were reported. Across roughly 420 genotyped donors of the cohort, an average of roughly 250,000 unique TCR beta nucleotide sequences per donor were sequenced, and approximately 19% of those sequences were non-productive. In a later genetic analysis, genome-wide SNP genotypes for about three fifths of the 666 donors were used, and that subset was treated as a discovery cohort. The number of donors typed differed by locus, with 629-630 for A, B, C, DRB1 and DQB1, over 500 for DQA1, about 610 for DPA1, and around 450 for DPB1. Among the roughly 380 genotyped donors, around 81% belonged to the genetic ancestry cluster associated with self-reported Caucasian donors. Rather than drawing on any new phenotypic data, the later analysis identified candidate immune exposures from TCR beta sequences and the way those sequences occurred across donors. HLA typing covered class I and class II loci at four-digit resolution. A few DR-DQ haplotypes were treated as single units for association and clustering because of strong linkage in the cohort. High-throughput TCR immunosequencing, statistical association of individual TCRs with disease status, and machine learning were combined to predict cytomegalovirus infection status. To study patterns of TCR occurrence, a later analysis re-analyzed previously published TCR beta repertoires from 666 donors and added high-resolution HLA genotyping. A separate validation cohort of about 110 different subjects was used in addition to the roughly 700-subject first cohort. The study used immunosequencing to profile the T cell repertoires of more than 650 subjects and linked those repertoires to cytomegalovirus serostatus. Every discovery cohort repertoire had been produced on one sequencing platform. An early release that covered about 600 HLA-typed donors contained around 300 gigabases of sequencing data and tens of millions of unique TCR sequences. Alongside the repertoire data, information on donor age, sex, ethnicity and CMV serostatus was compiled. The aim of the study was to test whether cataloging public T cell receptors could identify signatures of past pathogen exposure. An earlier analysis of fewer than 750 of the donors used high-throughput TCR beta sequencing to judge whether each TCR beta V gene segment behaved as functional or pseudogenic.

As to this clone: The antigen it recognizes is unknown. No base quality values were provided; no much bigger clone lies one nucleotide off.

From the cysteine through the phenylalanine, the CDR3 covers 15 amino acids. Just CDR3 DNA is preserved here, 45 bases in frame from base 1. CDR1 SGHKS and CDR2 YYEKEE are derived from the germline V gene (reference sequence). The V end loses 2 bases and the J end loses 3 bases, and a stretch of 15 bases separates them. In total, approximately 700 healthy bone marrow donors made up the cohort. At the time of sampling, every cohort member was nominally healthy, though immune exposures that went unrecorded were likely present. The donor was CMV seropositive and belonged to the group of 250 to 300 seropositive cohort members. A peripheral blood sample was collected from each donor, and TCR beta sequencing was performed on peripheral blood mononuclear cells. The Qiagen DNeasy Blood Extraction Kit was used to extract genomic DNA from the blood cell samples. The library came from the immunoSEQ multiplex PCR assay. For the multiplex PCR, a mixture combining 60 forward primers for TCR Vbeta segments and 13 reverse primers for TCR Jbeta segments was used. A multiplex PCR assay on genomic DNA amplified the CDR3 region of rearranged TCR beta genes. The Illumina HiSeq System was used to sequence the amplified TCR beta libraries as 87-base-pair reads. From the authors' description of their analysis: A later analysis counted about 76 million unique TCR beta chains across the 666 repertoires, and roughly 9.9 million of these chains were shared by at least two donors. To remove PCR and sequencing errors, raw reads were error-corrected and collapsed into unique sequences using a nearest-neighbor algorithm that merged closely related sequences. V, D and J gene segments were assigned by aligning CDR3 sequences to IMGT reference sequences. For a sequence to be retained, at least a six-nucleotide match to both a V gene segment and a J gene segment was required. A rearrangement counted as productive if the CDR3 had no stop codons and remained in frame with V and J, and every other rearrangement counted as non-productive. Following IMGT convention, CDR3 was defined as the stretch from the second conserved V-encoded cysteine up to the conserved J-encoded phenylalanine. Sequences without an unambiguous match to a single V gene segment were excluded from the earlier analysis of almost 600 of the donors. An earlier analysis of almost 600 of the donors classified V segments as functional when productive rearrangements were above 56.7% and as segregating when the standard deviation between donors was above 5%. A statistical classification framework was built to diagnose cytomegalovirus status from the catalog of TCR beta chain sequences. In a later analysis, TCR nucleotide sequences were compared against IMGT/GENE-DB human TR gene sequences so that V and J genes could be assigned. In a later analysis, CDR3 sequences and most-parsimonious VDJ recombination scenarios were assigned using the TCRdist pipeline. A later analysis defined each TCR beta chain by its CDR3 amino acid sequence plus V-gene family, and excluded reads lacking a unique V-gene family. A later analysis removed over 500 highly shared, low-generation-probability nucleotide sequences to deal with suspected cross-contamination and a sequencing artifact. For each public chain, a later analysis derived a clonal expansion index from normalized ranks of inferred template counts within each repertoire. In a later analysis, generation probabilities were computed using a VDJ recombination model fitted to out-of-frame rearrangements, and the results were checked against IGoR. In a later analysis, TCR-TCR, TCR-HLA and TCR-CMV co-occurrence was scored with hypergeometric tests, and a repertoire-size bias correction was applied to TCR pairs. In a later analysis, false discovery rates were estimated by permuting HLA or CMV assignments 20 times. A later analysis grouped co-occurring TCRs with DBSCAN, adding TCRdist sequence similarity when clustering within HLA-allele-positive subsets. For co-occurrence clustering, repertoires with fewer than 30,000 or more than 120,000 public chains were excluded, along with roughly 5 repertoires with anomalous nucleotide sharing. Here the immuneACCESS table is served through TCRdb, limited to in-frame sequences with V and J called. Missing clones are a known gap in these copies; in checked studies unresolved V genes cover under half, and the rest lacks a known reason. That table gives V, J and clone size, and the DNA gave D and trimming. In all, the sample holds 150,000 or so clones, and 79% of those were seen once. The leading ten clones occupy about 8.3% of the sample.

General conclusions and limits of the study: In the study, some 160 TCR beta chains were listed as associated with cytomegalovirus. In an earlier analysis of 450 to 750 of the donors, most TCR beta V segments appeared in productive rearrangements about 87% or about 30% of the time, broadly matching IMGT annotations. The presence/absence analyses assumed that sequencing depth was roughly uniform across donors, and that assumption may not be true. In a later genetic analysis, fewer N-insertions in productive TCRs were reported among donors in an Asian-associated ancestry cluster than the roughly 700-donor mean. The authors suggested that the approach could potentially be extended to other disease states and immunological phenotypes. A few of the identified cytomegalovirus-associated TCR beta chains were confirmed in vitro to be specific for cytomegalovirus antigens. According to a later analysis, parvovirus B19, influenza, CMV and Epstein-Barr virus appeared linked to several top co-occurrence clusters. In a later analysis, HLA-associated TCR beta chains showed more clonal expansion and lower generation probabilities than non-associated chains that were equally common. Because counts were too low, approximately 18 rarely observed V segments, including chromosome 9 orphons, were excluded from the earlier analysis of fewer than 650 of the donors. Most CMV-associated TCR beta chains appeared to be HLA-restricted in a later analysis, and the HLA associations seemed to be driven largely by CMV exposure. Correlated functional status among segregating V segments might reflect linkage disequilibrium, but an unknown experimental factor could not be ruled out. When HLA alleles, especially DR and DQ, strongly co-occurred, TCR associations were difficult to assign to individual alleles. A later genetic analysis associated a missense DCLRE1C variant with V-gene and J-gene trimming of TCR beta chains, and an independent cohort replicated the association. Most TCR sequences were observed very rarely across donors, whereas some public TCRs were present in many individuals. Specific HLA alleles were associated with some 15,000 TCR beta sequences at a false discovery rate of 0.05 in a later analysis. In both the original and validation cohorts, the classifier was reported to diagnose cytomegalovirus status with high specificity and sensitivity. Some IMGT-functional V segments, including TRBV6-2 and TRBV6-3, could not be told apart with the 87-base-pair reads, so those segments were excluded. This cohort had only TCR beta chains sequenced, and the lack of alpha or paired-chain data limited which features could be detected. Because some donors lacked HLA typing at each locus, the association tests relied only on the typed subset. For the cohort, immune exposure information was limited to CMV serostatus. In a later analysis, the rate of TCR association differed among HLA loci, with DRB1 alleles having the most associated TCRs and HLA-C alleles having the fewest. The sequencing pipeline was judged likely to have produced a cluster of highly shared sequence variants as a technical artifact. A further reported finding was that TCR beta sequences accurately predicted the HLA-A and HLA-B alleles for most subjects in the first cohort.

The sequence was obtained from a man aged 30-40 years in good health and CMV-seropositive. The chain uses TRBV5-5 and TRBJ2-7; a weak D assignment points to TRBD2 (5 bases agree). Source material: PBMCs. CDR3 sequence: CASSLLVGSYYEQYF. The DNA sequence is TGTGCCAGCAGCTTATTAGTAGGGAGCTACTACGAGCAGTACTTC.